The rows below give T cell receptor beta chains drawn from one sample of a study of blood T cell repertoires in COVID-19. Sequencing was performed with immunoSEQ multiplex PCR; in TCRdb, only in-frame clones are kept and a portion is missing. The table lists around 24,000 clones, 75% to 90% of them singletons. Sequencing used peripheral blood. These receptors all come from a woman older than 75 with acute or convalescent COVID-19. Each CDR3 is given without its conserved first and last residue. The order of the fields is J gene, V gene, CDR3 length, CDR3 protein.

TRBJ2-1,TRBV5-1,13,ASSPTTLPYNEQF
TRBJ2-1,TRBV11-2,13,ASSIRLAGYNEQF
TRBJ1-2,TRBV2,11,ASSERTGYGYT
TRBJ1-2,TRBV7-8,11,ASSLALTHGYT
TRBJ1-2,TRBV15,12,ATSRDKTVGAYT
TRBJ2-2,TRBV15,13,ATSISNSGTGELF
TRBJ2-1,TRBV5-1,10,ASSSDSNEQF
TRBJ2-1,TRBV9,15,ASSARKLAGGRHEQF
TRBJ2-7,TRBV2,12,ASSERQATYEQY
TRBJ2-3,TRBV11-2,12,ASGRRGEADTQY
TRBJ2-3,TRBV5-1,14,ASSARTSGRPDTQY
TRBJ2-2,TRBV7-9,14,ASSLHLSRNTGELF
TRBJ1-2,TRBV28,9,ASNSGYGYT
TRBJ2-2,TRBV5-1,16,ASSLQTSGYSNTGELF
TRBJ1-2,TRBV7-2,12,ASSLPGQAYGYT
TRBJ1-2,TRBV19,12,ASSPQGGNYGYT
TRBJ1-4,TRBV5-4,12,ASSLWAGNEKLF
TRBJ2-1,TRBV5-4,15,ASSLGLAGGRGNEQF
TRBJ1-2,TRBV5-4,11,AITGWQGLGYT
TRBJ1-5,TRBV29-1,11,SAGQGGNQPQH
TRBJ1-4,TRBV2,11,ASKRGSNEKLF
TRBJ2-1,TRBV6-2/TRBV6-3,15,ASSYPRGTGGGNEQF